The TCR beta chain described here comes from a study of T cells in Graves' hyperthyroidism and ophthalmopathy. RNA transcripts gave rise to amplified TCR beta CDR3 regions. The HTBI primer set served for first-round RT-PCR of the TCR CDR3. TCRdb re-analysed the multiplex PCR reads in MiXCR, keeping a single row per CDR3 protein. Found here are over 450,000 distinct CDR3 sequences, approximately 15% of them singletons; the top ten hold about a sixth. General study results and limits: A 13 V-J signature model discriminated ophthalmopathy versus stable hyperthyroidism. Most clonotypes expanded in thyroid above 0.001 were likewise present in blood. Ophthalmopathy was identified by the model a median around 6.3 months ahead of onset.

Criteria for exclusion of patients were uncontrolled infection, other autoimmune disease, pregnancy or lactation. This CDR3 has 16 residues. CDR1 is SGHRS, CDR2 YFSETQ, per germline. Note on this clonotype: The antigen remains unidentified. A read error may produce the germline difference seen at one junction end.

This chain links TRBV5-1 with TRBJ1-4, with 9 bases identical to TRBD1. Sequenced: blood. This sequence originates from a woman under 30 with Graves' hyperthyroidism. The CDR3 region has the DNA TGCGCCAGCAGTCCGGGACAGGGATCTATTAATGAAACACTGTTTTTT. Protein: CASSPGQGSINETLFF.